The TCR beta chain under discussion was sequenced for a study of T cell repertoires in cytomegalovirus infection (dated by TCRdb to about 2019). Turning to the overall study: Peptide stimulations targeted recently identified HLA-C-restricted CMV epitopes, whose presentation resists viral immunomodulation, together with well-studied HLA-B-restricted epitopes. Because public TCR beta signatures pointed to carriage of CMV infection together with the matching HLA type, the HLA type of each donor mattered for the analysis.

Including the terminal cysteine and phenylalanine, the CDR3 comprises 15 residues. Only the CDR3 portion is preserved as DNA: 45 bases, with reading frame beginning at the first base. V is cut by 7 bases and J by 6 bases, and the space between the germline ends is 22 bases. CDR1 and CDR2 were assigned from the germline V gene as MNHNS and SASEGT. On the study overall, not on this receptor specifically: The ex vivo response was dominated by HLA-C-restricted CMV-specific TCR beta clonotypes, which also provided the single most frequent clonotype in two of eight donors. In both this cohort and an independent cohort of more than 350 donors, the cumulative frequency of public TCR beta family members distinguished carriers of CMV infection plus the relevant HLA type.

This clonotype was observed a few times. This clone's antigen is unknown. Base qualities are not recorded, but no much larger clone differs from it by a single base. Instrument on record: Illumina HiSeq 1500. In-frame beta chains were kept once TCRdb had trimmed the public reads at Q25 with fastp and called clones with MiXCR. Rows are combined by CDR3 protein, so each entry shows the most common genes and DNA. The sample includes around 430,000 distinct CDR3 sequences, with roughly 42% observed a single time. Of the sample, 35% to 50% is held by the ten largest clones. The intended sense of this specimen's treatment or condition label: in vitro stimulation with specific CMV peptide epitopes to enrich CMV-specific T cells.

This TCR was recovered from a human donor in good health (CMV status not recorded). Some clones in this sample may be carry-over from other donors' samples. This chain is built from TRBV6-1 and TRBJ2-7, and the D gene may be TRBD1, 5 bases matching. Sequencing used cultured PBMCs, obtained from culture after CMV antigen stimulation. The CDR3 loop reads CASTPSGKGVGEQYF. Read as DNA, the sequence is TGTGCCAGCACTCCCTCAGGGAAGGGTGTAGGCGAGCAGTACTTC.